This T cell receptor (beta chain) is from a study of blood T cell repertoires in COVID-19. About the study: Acute and convalescent COVID-19 specimens originated in the United States, Italy and Spain. T cells, B-cell-depleted T cells, or PBMCs provided the cDNA or gDNA that served as material.

In terms of age and location, participants ranged from about 18 to 100 years and lived in about 25 US areas. V was trimmed by 5 bases and J by 0 bases, leaving 16 bases between them. The CDR3 extends over 16 amino acids. Germline V gene sequence: CDR1 SGHTA, CDR2 FQGNSA. The assay was immunoSEQ multiplex PCR, and TCRdb's table has in-frame clones only and misses some. The sample yields about 300,000 clones, roughly 87% seen once. This sequence originates from a woman aged 25 to 39 who had recovered from COVID-19. This chain uses TRBV7-2 with TRBJ1-1; D remains unclear. The sequencing sample was made of PBMCs or T cells enriched from blood (not recorded which). The CDR3 loop is CASSPPGNRMNTEAFF. The CDR3 nucleotides are TGTGCCAGCAGCCCCCCTGGCAACAGAATGAACACTGAAGCTTTCTTT. The variable domain in full, with the rest retrieved from reference TRBV7-2 and TRBJ1-1, is GAGVSQSPSNKVTEKGKDVELRCDPISGHTALYWYRQSLGQGLEFLIYFQGNSAPDKSGLPSDRFSAERTGGSVSTLTIQRTQQEDSAVYLCASSPPGNRMNTEAFFGQGTRLTVV.